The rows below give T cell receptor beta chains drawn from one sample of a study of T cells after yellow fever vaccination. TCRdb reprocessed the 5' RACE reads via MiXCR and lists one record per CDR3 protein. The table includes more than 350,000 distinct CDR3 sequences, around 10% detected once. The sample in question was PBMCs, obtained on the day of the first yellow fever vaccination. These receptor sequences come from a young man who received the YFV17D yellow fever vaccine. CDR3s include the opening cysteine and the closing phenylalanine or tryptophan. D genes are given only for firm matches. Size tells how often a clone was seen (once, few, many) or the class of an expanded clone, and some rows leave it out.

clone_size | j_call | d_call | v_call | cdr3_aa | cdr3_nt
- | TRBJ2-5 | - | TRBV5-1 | CASSLGVRSETQYF | TGCGCCAGCAGCTTGGGGGTTAGGTCGGAGACCCAGTACTTC
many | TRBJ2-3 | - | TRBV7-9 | CASSPRGSYTDTQYF | TGTGCCAGCAGCCCCCGGGGCAGTTACACAGATACGCAGTATTTT
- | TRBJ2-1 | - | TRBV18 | CASSPLRLVLAYNEQFF | TGTGCCAGCTCACCTCTAAGACTAGTCCTCGCCTACAATGAGCAGTTCTTC
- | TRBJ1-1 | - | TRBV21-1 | CASKGTRRAFF | TGTGCCAGCAAAGGAACCCGACGAGCTTTCTTT
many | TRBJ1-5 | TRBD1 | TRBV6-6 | CASSGQGVQPQHF | TGTGCCAGCAGTGGACAGGGGGTTCAGCCCCAGCATTTT
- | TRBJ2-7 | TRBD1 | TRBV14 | CASSYRGYEQYF | TGTGCCAGCAGCTACAGGGGCTACGAGCAGTACTTC
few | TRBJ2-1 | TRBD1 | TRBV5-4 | CASSLRGGTASYNEQFF | TGTGCCAGCAGCTTGCGAGGGGGCACCGCGTCCTACAATGAGCAGTTCTTC
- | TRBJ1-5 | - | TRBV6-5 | CASSSNLQQPQHF | TGTGCCAGCAGTTCAAACCTACAGCAGCCCCAGCATTTT
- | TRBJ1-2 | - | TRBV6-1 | CASSEQGYVYGYTF | TGTGCCAGCAGTGAACAGGGTTACGTCTATGGCTACACCTTC
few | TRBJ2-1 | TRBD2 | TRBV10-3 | CAIRGTIAYNEQFF | TGTGCCATCAGGGGGACTATCGCCTACAATGAGCAGTTCTTC
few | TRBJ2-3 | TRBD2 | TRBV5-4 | CASSPKAGALTDTQYF | TGTGCCAGCAGCCCCAAAGCGGGGGCCCTCACAGATACGCAGTATTTT
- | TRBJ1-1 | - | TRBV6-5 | CASSSGPSGRSNTEAFF | TGTGCCAGCAGTTCCGGGCCATCTGGAAGAAGTAACACTGAAGCTTTCTTT
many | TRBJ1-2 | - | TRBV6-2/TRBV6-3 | CASWTLANYGYTF | TGTGCCAGCTGGACGCTAGCTAACTATGGCTACACCTTC
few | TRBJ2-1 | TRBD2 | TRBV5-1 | CASSFAGGEQFF | TGCGCCAGCAGCTTTGCGGGGGGGGAGCAGTTCTTC
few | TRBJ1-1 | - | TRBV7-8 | CASSPYRSGETEAFF | TGTGCCAGCAGCCCATATAGGTCAGGGGAGACTGAAGCTTTCTTT
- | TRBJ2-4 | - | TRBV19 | CASSSRDKNIQYF | TGTGCCAGTAGTAGCCGGGATAAAAACATTCAGTACTTC
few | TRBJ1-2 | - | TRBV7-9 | CASSPSSQVYGYTF | TGTGCCAGCAGCCCCTCATCCCAGGTCTATGGCTACACCTTC
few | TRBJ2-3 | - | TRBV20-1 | CSAAVSADTQYF | TGCAGTGCCGCCGTTTCGGCAGATACGCAGTATTTT
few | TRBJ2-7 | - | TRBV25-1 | CASSEFGTGSGEQYF | TGTGCCAGCAGTGAATTTGGAACGGGGTCAGGCGAGCAGTACTTC
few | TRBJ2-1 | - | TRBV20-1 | CSARVSRANEQFF | TGCAGTGCTAGAGTCTCCAGGGCGAATGAGCAGTTCTTC
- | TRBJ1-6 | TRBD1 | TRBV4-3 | CASSQAGTDLGSYNSPLHF | TGCGCCAGCAGCCAAGCCGGGACAGACCTAGGGTCCTATAATTCACCCCTCCACTTT
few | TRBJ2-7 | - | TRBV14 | CASSQAGRTEQYF | TGTGCCAGCAGCCAAGCAGGCAGGACCGAGCAGTACTTC
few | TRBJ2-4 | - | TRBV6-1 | CASSGETRSIQYF | TGTGCCAGCAGTGGAGAGACCCGGAGCATTCAGTACTTC
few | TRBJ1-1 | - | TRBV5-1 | CASSLVVGRKDTEAFF | TGCGCCAGCAGCTTGGTGGTAGGGAGGAAGGACACTGAAGCTTTCTTT
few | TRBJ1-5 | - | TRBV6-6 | CASSPGWSQHF | TGTGCCAGCAGCCCAGGGTGGTCCCAGCATTTT
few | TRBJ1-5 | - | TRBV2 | CATSSGNSNQPQHF | TGTGCCACCTCATCGGGGAATAGCAATCAGCCCCAGCATTTT
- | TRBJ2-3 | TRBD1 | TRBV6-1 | CASRAWDRDSDTQYF | TGTGCCAGCAGAGCCTGGGACAGGGATTCCGATACGCAGTATTTT
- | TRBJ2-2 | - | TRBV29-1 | CSAKRTGELFF | TGCAGCGCTAAAAGGACCGGGGAGCTGTTTTTT
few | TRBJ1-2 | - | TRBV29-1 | CSVQGNYGYTF | TGCAGCGTCCAGGGGAACTATGGCTACACCTTC
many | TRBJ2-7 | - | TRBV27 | CASSWGPSYEQYF | TGTGCCAGCAGCTGGGGTCCATCCTACGAGCAGTACTTC
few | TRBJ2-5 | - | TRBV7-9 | CASSLMGVRVETQYF | TGTGCCAGCAGCTTAATGGGGGTGAGGGTAGAGACCCAGTACTTC
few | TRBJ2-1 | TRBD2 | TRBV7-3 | CASSSSGAPLNEQFF | TGTGCCAGCAGCTCCAGCGGGGCACCACTAAATGAGCAGTTCTTC
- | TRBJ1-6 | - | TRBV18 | CASSTRDFNSPLHF | TGTGCCAGCTCAACTCGGGACTTTAATTCACCCCTCCACTTT
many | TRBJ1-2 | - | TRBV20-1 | CSARDSAWGNYGYTF | TGCAGTGCTAGAGATTCCGCTTGGGGGAACTATGGCTACACCTTC
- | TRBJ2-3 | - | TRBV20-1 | CSARDQGLANTDTQYF | TGCAGTGCTAGAGATCAGGGCCTCGCCAACACAGATACGCAGTATTTT
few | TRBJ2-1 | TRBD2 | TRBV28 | CASSLGLTSGGRDEQFF | TGTGCCAGCAGTTTAGGGTTGACTAGCGGGGGGAGGGATGAGCAGTTCTTC
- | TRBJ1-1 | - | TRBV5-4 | CASSLDTGEAFF | TGTGCCAGCAGCTTGGATACAGGAGAAGCTTTCTTT
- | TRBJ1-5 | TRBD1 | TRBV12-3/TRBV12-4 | CASCQRQGSQPQHF | TGTGCCAGCTGCCAAAGACAGGGCAGTCAGCCCCAGCATTTT
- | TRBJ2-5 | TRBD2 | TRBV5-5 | CASSRGLAANQETQYF | TGTGCCAGCAGCAGAGGACTAGCGGCAAACCAAGAGACCCAGTACTTC
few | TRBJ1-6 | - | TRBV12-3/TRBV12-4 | CASSRDGYNSPLHF | TGTGCCAGCAGCCGGGACGGATATAATTCACCCCTCCACTTT
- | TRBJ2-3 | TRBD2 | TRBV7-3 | CASSLLPGLAGSTDTQYF | TGTGCCAGCAGCCTTCTTCCGGGACTAGCGGGGAGCACAGATACGCAGTATTTT
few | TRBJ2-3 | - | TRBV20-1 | CSARGLLDTDTQYF | TGCAGTGCTAGAGGACTATTGGACACAGATACGCAGTATTTT
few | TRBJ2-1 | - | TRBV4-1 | CASSQDGPLTNLLF | TGCGCCAGCAGCCAAGATGGCCCCCTCACCAATCTCCTCTTC
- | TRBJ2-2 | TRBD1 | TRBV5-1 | CASSFGGRTGWTGELFF | TGCGCCAGCAGCTTTGGCGGACGGACAGGGTGGACCGGGGAGCTGTTTTTT